This note documents a single T cell receptor beta chain sequence. Its antigen is not yet known. Base qualities are not at hand, and no much larger clone is one base apart. Counted from cysteine to phenylalanine, this CDR3 has 12 amino acids. Only the CDR3 part of the read is kept: 36 bases, read in frame from the first base. CDR1 and CDR2, per the germline V gene, are KGHSH and LQKENI. Deletion took 6 bases off V and 3 bases off J, with a span of 8 bases between the germline ends. Donors were healthy HIV-negative adults with no recently reported acute infections or vaccinations. Only Caucasian adults living in Nashville, Tennessee, USA were represented among the donors. CD4+ T cells were enriched by magnetic negative selection, after which naive cells were positively selected on CD45RA and the negative fraction was taken as the memory subset. After blood collection by leukapheresis, PBMCs were isolated using Ficoll-Histopaque density gradient centrifugation and then cryopreserved in the vapor phase of liquid nitrogen. Analytical flow cytometry was used to check the purity and quantity of every magnetically sorted T cell population. Each sorted fraction had its genomic DNA isolated and then quantified by UV absorbance on a Nanodrop 2000c.

Using the deep immunoSEQ assay, TCR CDR3 regions were amplified from genomic DNA by multiplex PCR. Genomic DNA extracted from each cell subset was distributed evenly over all wells of several immunoSEQ 96-well plates, and each plate served as one replicate. Each replicate PCR for sorted subsets received about 210 ng genomic DNA, equal to around 32,000 T cell genomes. Purified libraries were quantified with a Qubit 3.0 fluorometer, sized on a Bioanalyzer 2100, and re-quantified with the KAPA Library Quantification kit. Every immunoSEQ 96-well plate was sequenced on a separate single-read 150-cycle Illumina NextSeq 550 flow cell. Concerning the study's data processing: Because only junctional sequences without quality scores were contained in the immunoSEQ output, filtering matching that applied to full-length reads could not be performed. Sequences were annotated with PyIR, a Python wrapper for IgBLAST v1.9, using IMGT germline references to assign V/J genes and CDR3. Reads were removed for weak V/J assignments (E-value above 1e-6), missing CDR3, stop codons, out-of-frame junctions, or ambiguous translated residues. V3J clonotypes were defined as sequences sharing the same inferred V gene, J gene, and CDR3 amino acid sequence. To compute the percentage overlap between repertoires, the number of shared unique clonotypes was divided by the size of the smaller repertoire. Three approaches were used to assess repertoire richness: RTK rarefaction, the Chao1 estimator, and Recon v2.1 estimates of unobserved clonotypes. For all TCRbeta clonotypes obtained by the gDNA method from four donors, generation probabilities were computed with OLGA. The table was pulled from immuneACCESS by TCRdb, which kept in-frame rearrangements only. Such tables lose some clones; where checked, under half of the loss comes from unresolved V genes, and the rest has no known cause. The DNA gave D and trimming, while V, J and clone size come from that table. The sample table holds approximately 1,500,000 clones, of which nearly 99% were seen once. The ten largest account for around 0.47% of the sample.

This entry belongs to a study of shared clonotypes between healthy human individuals (dated by TCRdb to the early 2020s). About the full investigation: Three men and a couple of women, aged 18 to 49 years, made up the cohort. For each donor, CD4 naive and CD4 memory were each run on three plates, CD8 naive on two plates, and CD8 memory on one plate. Leukapheresis yielded between about 0.94 and 8.9 billion PBMCs per donor. The study deeply sequenced blood TCR repertoires of about 5 healthy adults to estimate repertoire size and the extent of clonotype sharing between individuals. To increase sequencing depth and limit assay-specific biases, TCR repertoire library preparation and sequencing were carried out by different laboratories using diverse techniques. Points the paper makes about the study in general: Sampling was restricted to blood, and TCR repertoires in tissues likely differ from the TCR repertoires found in blood. Because the study included a small number of donors, the genetic and exposure-history diversity represented was limited. Higher generation probabilities were observed for clonotypes shared by all four sorted-subset donors than for non-shared clonotypes. Based on pairwise subsampling, the degree of clonotype sharing among donors was expected to be affected by sequencing depth. Even with the large sequencing depth, rarefaction of the sorted-subset datasets indicated that sequencing was incomplete. Larger estimated clonotype richness was generally found for naive subsets than for memory subsets. Sharing across several donors was observed for approximately 4.6% of naive CD4, over 3% of naive CD8, 2% to 2.5% of memory CD4, and less than 0.45% of memory CD8 clonotypes.

This TCR was sampled from a young man in good health. Sequenced input: naive CD4+ T cells sorted from blood. Per the publication, the cell subset or site label means: CD45RA+ positively selected. The chain employs TRBV18 and TRBJ1-1, with the D gene not clear enough to name. The nucleotide sequence is TGTGCCAGCTCGGCGGGTGACACTGAAGCTTTCTTT. The translation is CASSAGDTEAFF.